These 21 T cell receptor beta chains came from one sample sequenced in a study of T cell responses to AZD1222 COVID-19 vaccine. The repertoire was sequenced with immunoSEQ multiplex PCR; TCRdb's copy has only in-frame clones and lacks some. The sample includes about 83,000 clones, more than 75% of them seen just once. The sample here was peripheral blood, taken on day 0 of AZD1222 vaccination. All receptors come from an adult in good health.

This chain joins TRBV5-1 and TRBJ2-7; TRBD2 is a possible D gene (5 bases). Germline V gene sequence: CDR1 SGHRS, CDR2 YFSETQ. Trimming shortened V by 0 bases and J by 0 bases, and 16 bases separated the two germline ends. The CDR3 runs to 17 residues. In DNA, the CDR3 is TGCGCCAGCAGCTTGGTTAGTAGCGTGTCGAGCTCCTACGAGCAGTACTTC. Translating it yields CASSLVSSVSSSYEQYF.

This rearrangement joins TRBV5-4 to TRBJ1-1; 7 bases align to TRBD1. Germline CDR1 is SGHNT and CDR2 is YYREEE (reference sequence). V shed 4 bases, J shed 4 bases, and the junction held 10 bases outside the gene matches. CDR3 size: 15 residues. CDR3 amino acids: CASSTGGAGGTEAFF. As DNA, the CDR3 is TGTGCCAGCAGCACCGGTGGGGCAGGGGGCACTGAAGCTTTCTTT.

DNA of the CDR3: TGTGCCAGCAGCCAGGGTGTTGAAGCTTTCTTT. It specifies CASSQGVEAFF. The chain couples TRBV6-5 to TRBJ1-1; TRBD1 might be the D (5 bases). V was trimmed by 6 bases and J by 7 bases, leaving 9 bases between them. This CDR3 is built from 11 residues. Germline V gene data show CDR1 as MNHEY and CDR2 as SVGAGI.

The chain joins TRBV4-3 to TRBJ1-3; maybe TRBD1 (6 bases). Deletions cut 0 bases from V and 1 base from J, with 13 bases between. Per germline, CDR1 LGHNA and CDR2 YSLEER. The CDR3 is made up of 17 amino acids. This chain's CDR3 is CASSQELGQTSGNTIYF. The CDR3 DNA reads TGCGCCAGCAGCCAAGAATTAGGACAGACTTCTGGAAACACCATATATTTT.

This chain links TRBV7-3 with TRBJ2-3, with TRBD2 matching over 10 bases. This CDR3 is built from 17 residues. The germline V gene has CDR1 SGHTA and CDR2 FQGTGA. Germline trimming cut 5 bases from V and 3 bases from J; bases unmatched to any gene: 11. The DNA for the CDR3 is TGTGCCAGCAGCACACGAGGAGCGGGGGGGCCGACAGATACGCAGTATTTT. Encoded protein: CASSTRGAGGPTDTQYF.

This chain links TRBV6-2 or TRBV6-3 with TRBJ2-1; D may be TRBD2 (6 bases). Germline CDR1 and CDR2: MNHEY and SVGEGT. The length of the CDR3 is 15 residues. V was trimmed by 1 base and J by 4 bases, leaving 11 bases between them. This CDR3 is CASSYYPGLYNEQFF. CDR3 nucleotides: TGTGCCAGCAGTTACTACCCGGGACTTTACAATGAGCAGTTCTTC.

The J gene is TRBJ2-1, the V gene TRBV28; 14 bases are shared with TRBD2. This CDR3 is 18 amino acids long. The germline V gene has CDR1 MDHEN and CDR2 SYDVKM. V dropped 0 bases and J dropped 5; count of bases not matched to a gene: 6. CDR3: CASSLWTSGRARNNEQFF. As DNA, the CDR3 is TGTGCCAGCAGTTTATGGACTAGCGGGAGGGCGCGGAACAATGAGCAGTTCTTC. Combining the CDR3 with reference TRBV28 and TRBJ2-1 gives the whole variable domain DVKVTQSSRYLVKRTGEKVFLECVQDMDHENMFWYRQDPGLGLRLIYFSYDVKMKEKGDIPEGYSVSREKKERFSLILESASTNQTSMYLCASSLWTSGRARNNEQFFGPGTRLTVL.

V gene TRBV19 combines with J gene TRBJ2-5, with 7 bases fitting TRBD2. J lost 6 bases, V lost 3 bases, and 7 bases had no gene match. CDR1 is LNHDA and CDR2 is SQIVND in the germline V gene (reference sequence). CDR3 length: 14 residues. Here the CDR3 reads CASSMGGGVQTQYF. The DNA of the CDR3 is TGTGCCAGTAGTATGGGCGGGGGAGTCCAGACCCAGTACTTC.

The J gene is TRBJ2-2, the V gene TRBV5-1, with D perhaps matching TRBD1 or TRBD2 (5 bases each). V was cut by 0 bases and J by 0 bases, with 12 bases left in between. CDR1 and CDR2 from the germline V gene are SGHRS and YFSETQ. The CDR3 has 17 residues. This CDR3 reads CASSLGSGRTNTGELFF. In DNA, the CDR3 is TGCGCCAGCAGCTTGGGCTCGGGACGCACGAACACCGGGGAGCTGTTTTTT.

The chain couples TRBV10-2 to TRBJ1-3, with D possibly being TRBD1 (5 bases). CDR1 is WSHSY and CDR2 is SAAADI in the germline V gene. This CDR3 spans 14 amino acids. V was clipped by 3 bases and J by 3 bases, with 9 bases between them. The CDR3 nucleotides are TGCGCCAGCAGTGACGGGGACCTTGGAAACACCATATATTTT. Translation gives CASSDGDLGNTIYF.

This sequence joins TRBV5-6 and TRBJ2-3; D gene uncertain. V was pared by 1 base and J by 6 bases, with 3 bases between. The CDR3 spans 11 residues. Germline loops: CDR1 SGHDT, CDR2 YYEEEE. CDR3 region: CASSLRDTQYF. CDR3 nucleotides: TGTGCCAGCAGCTTGAGGGATACGCAGTATTTT.

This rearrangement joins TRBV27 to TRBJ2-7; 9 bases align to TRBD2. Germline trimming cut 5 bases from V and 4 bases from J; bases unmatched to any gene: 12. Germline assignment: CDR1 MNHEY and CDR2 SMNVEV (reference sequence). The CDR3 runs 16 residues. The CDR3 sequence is CASSPRRGTSRYEQYF. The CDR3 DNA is TGTGCCAGCAGTCCGAGAAGAGGGACTAGCAGGTACGAGCAGTACTTC.

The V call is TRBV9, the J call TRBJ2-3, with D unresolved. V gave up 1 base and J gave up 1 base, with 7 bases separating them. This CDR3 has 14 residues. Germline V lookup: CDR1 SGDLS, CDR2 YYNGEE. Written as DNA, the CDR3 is TGTGCCAGCAGCGTACAAAGCGGCACAGATACGCAGTATTTT. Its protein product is CASSVQSGTDTQYF.

CDR3 residues: CASSGQGNTEAFF. CDR3 in DNA: TGCGCCAGCAGCGGCCAGGGGAACACTGAAGCTTTCTTT. The chain is built from TRBV5-1 and TRBJ1-1; D possibly corresponds to TRBD1 (5 bases). The V gene lost 4 bases and the J gene lost 1 base, with 8 bases spanning the gap. This CDR3 is 13 amino acids long. Germline CDR1 reads SGHRS; CDR2 reads YFSETQ.

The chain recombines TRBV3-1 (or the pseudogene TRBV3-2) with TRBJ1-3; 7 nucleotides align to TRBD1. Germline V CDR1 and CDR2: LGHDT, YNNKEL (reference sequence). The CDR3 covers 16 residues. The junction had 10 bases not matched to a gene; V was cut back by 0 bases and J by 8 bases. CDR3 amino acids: CASSQEEWDSLHTIYF. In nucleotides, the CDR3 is TGTGCCAGCAGCCAAGAAGAGTGGGACAGTCTCCACACCATATATTTT.

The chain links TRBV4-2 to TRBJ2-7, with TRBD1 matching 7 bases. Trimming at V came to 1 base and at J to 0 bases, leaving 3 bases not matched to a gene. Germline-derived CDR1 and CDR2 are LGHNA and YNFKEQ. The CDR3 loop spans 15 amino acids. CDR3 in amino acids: CASSQAGTVSYEQYF. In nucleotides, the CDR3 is TGTGCCAGCAGCCAAGCCGGGACAGTCTCCTACGAGCAGTACTTC.

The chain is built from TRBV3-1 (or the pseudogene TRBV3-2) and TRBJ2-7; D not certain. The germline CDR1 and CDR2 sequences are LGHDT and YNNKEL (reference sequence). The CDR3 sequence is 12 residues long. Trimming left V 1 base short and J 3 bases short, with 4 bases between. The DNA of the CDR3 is TGTGCCAGCAGCCAAGCTGACTACGAGCAGTACTTC. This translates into CASSQADYEQYF.

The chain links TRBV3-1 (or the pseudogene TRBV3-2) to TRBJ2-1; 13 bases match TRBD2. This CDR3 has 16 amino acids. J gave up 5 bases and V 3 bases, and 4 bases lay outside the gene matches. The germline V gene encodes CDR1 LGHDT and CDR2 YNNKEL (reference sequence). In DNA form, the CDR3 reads TGTGCCAGCAGCCAGGGACTAGCGGGGTTTAACAATGAGCAGTTCTTC. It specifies CASSQGLAGFNNEQFF.

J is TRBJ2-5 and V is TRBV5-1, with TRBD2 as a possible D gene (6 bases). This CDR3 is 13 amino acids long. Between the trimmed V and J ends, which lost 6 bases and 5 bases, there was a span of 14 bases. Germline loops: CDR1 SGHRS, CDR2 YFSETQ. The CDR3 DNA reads TGCGCCAGCACCACGGCGGGGCCTGAGACCCAGTACTTC. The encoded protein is CASTTAGPETQYF.

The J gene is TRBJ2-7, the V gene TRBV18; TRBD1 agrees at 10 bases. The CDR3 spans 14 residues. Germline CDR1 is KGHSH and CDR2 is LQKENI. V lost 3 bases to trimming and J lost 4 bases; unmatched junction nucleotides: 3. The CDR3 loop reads CASSPTGGGYEQYF. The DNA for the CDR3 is TGTGCCAGCTCACCGACAGGGGGCGGGTACGAGCAGTACTTC.

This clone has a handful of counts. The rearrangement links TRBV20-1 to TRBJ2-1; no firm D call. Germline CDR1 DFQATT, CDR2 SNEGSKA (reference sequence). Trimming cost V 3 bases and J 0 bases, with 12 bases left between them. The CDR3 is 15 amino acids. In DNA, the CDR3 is TGCAGTGCTAGTCCCGGGCAGAGCTCCTACAATGAGCAGTTCTTC. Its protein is CSASPGQSSYNEQFF.